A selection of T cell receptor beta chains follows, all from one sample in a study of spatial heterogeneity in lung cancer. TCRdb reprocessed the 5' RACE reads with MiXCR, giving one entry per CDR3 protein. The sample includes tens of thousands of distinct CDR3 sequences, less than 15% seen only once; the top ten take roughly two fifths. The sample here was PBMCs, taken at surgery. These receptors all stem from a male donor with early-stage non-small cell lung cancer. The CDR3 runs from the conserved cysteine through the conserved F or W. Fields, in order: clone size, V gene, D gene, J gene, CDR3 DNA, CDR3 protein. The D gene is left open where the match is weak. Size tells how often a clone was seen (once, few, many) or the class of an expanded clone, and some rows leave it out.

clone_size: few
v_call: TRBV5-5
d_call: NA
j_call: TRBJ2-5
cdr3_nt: TGTGCCAGCAGCTTGTCCGGGACGTACCAAGAGACCCAGTACTTC
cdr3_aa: CASSLSGTYQETQYF

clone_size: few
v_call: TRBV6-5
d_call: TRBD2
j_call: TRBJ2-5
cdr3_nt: TGTGCCAGCACTAGCGGGGTCTTGAAGACCCAGTACTTC
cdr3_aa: CASTSGVLKTQYF

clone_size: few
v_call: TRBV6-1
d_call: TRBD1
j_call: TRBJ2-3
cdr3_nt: TGTGCCAGCAGAATGGGACAGGATGGGACAGATACGCAGTATTTT
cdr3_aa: CASRMGQDGTDTQYF

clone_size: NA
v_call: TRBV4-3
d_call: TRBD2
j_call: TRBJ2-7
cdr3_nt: TGCGCCAGCAGCCAAGATGTGGGAACTAGCGGGTGTCACTTC
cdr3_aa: CASSQDVGTSGCHF

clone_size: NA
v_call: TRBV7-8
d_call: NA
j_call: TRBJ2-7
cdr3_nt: TGTGCCAGCAGCTTAGGGTCAGGAAGCTCCTACGAGCAGTACTTC
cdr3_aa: CASSLGSGSSYEQYF

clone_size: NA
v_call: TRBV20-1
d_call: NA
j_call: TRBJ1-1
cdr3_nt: TGCAGTGCTAGAGCTGGCCTTATAAGCCTCTTT
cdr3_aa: CSARAGLISLF

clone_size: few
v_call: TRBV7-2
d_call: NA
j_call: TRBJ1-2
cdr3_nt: TGTGCCAGCAGCTTAGTTGGTACAGGTCATGGCTACACCTTC
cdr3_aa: CASSLVGTGHGYTF

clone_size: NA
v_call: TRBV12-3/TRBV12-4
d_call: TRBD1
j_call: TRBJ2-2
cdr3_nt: TGTGCCAGCAGTTCAGGGACAGGGAGTCGGACCGGGGAGCTGTTTTTT
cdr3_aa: CASSSGTGSRTGELFF

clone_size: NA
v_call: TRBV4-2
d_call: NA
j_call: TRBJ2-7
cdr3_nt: TGTGCCAGCAGCCATACCAGCGACAGGACGTTCTACGAGCAGTACTTC
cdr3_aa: CASSHTSDRTFYEQYF

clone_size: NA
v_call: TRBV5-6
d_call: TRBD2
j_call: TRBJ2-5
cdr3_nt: TGTGCCAGCAGCTTCACGACTAGCGGACAAAGGGAGGGGCGAGAGACCCAGTACTTC
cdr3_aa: CASSFTTSGQREGRETQYF

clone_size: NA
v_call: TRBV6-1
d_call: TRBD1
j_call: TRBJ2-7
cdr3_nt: TGTGCCAGCGTTAGGGGGCCCAACTACGAGCAGTACTTC
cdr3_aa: CASVRGPNYEQYF

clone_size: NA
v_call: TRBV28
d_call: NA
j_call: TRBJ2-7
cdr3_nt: TGTGCCAGCAGTACTACGGTTTACGAGCAGTACTTC
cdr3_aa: CASSTTVYEQYF

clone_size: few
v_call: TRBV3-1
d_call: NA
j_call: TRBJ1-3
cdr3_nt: TGTGCCAGCAGCCAGAGGGGTTCTGGAAACACCATATATTTT
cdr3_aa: CASSQRGSGNTIYF

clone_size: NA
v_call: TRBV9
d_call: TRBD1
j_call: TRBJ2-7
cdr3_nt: TGTGCCAGCAGCGTAGGTCACAGGGGAGATTTTCGGCAGTACTTC
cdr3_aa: CASSVGHRGDFRQYF

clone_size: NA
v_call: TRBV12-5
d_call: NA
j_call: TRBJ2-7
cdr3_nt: TGTGCTAGTGGGACACCTTCTAGTGACTACGAGCAGTACTTC
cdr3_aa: CASGTPSSDYEQYF

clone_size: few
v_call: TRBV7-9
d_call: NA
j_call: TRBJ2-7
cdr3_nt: TGTGCCAGCAGCCCAGGCCGGGGACTCCCCTACGAGCAGTACTTC
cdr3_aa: CASSPGRGLPYEQYF

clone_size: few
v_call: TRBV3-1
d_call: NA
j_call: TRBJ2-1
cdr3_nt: TGTGCCAGCAGCCACGGGACGGCCAACAATGAGCAGTTCTTC
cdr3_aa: CASSHGTANNEQFF

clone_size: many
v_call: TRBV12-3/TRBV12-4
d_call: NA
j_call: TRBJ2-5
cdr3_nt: TGTGCCAGCAGTTTCGCGGAGACCCAGTACTTC
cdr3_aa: CASSFAETQYF

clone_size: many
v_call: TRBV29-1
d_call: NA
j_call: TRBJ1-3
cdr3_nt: TGCAGCCCAAAGGGGCGTTCAGGAAACACCATATATTTT
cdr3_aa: CSPKGRSGNTIYF

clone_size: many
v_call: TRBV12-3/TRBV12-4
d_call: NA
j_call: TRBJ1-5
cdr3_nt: TGTGCCAGCAGTTCAGAAACGCCTCAGCCCCAGCATTTT
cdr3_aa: CASSSETPQPQHF

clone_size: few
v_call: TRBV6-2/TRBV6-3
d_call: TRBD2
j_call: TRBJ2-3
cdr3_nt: TGTGCCAGCAGTTACTCAAGGCTAGCGGAGGACACAGATACGCAGTATTTT
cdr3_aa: CASSYSRLAEDTDTQYF

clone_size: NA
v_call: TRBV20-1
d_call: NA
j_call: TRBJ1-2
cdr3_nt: TGCAGTGCTAGTGGCAGGACCTATGGCTACACCTTC
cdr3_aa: CSASGRTYGYTF

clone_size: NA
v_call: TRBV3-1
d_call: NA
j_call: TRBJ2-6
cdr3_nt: TGTGCCAGCAGCCAAGGGATCTCCTCCTCTGGGGCCAACGTCCTGACTTTC
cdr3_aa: CASSQGISSSGANVLTF

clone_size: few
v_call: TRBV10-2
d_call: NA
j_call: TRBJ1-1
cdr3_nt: TGCGCCAGCAGTGGGGTGAACACTGAAGCTTTCTTT
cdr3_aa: CASSGVNTEAFF

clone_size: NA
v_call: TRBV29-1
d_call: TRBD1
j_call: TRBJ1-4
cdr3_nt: TGCAGCGTTGTTGAACAGGGGAATGAAAAACTGTTTTTT
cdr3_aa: CSVVEQGNEKLFF

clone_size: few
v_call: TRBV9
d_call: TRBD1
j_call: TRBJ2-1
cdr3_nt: TGTGCCAGCGGTCGGGACAGGGGGCGAAATGAGCAGTTCTTC
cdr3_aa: CASGRDRGRNEQFF

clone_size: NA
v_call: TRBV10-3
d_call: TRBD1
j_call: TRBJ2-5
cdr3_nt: TGTGCCATCAGTTTACAGGGGGGAAGGCAAGAGACCCAGTACTTC
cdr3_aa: CAISLQGGRQETQYF

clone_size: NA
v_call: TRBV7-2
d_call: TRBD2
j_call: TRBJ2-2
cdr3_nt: TGTGCCAGCAGCTCCACAGGGACTAGCGGCACCGGGGAGCTGTTTTTT
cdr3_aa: CASSSTGTSGTGELFF

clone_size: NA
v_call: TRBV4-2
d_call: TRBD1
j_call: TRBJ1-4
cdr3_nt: TGTGCCAGCAGCCAAGTCGGGGACCGGGACAGGCTAGGGGAAAAACTGTTTTTT
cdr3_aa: CASSQVGDRDRLGEKLFF

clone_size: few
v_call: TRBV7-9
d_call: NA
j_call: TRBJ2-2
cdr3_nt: TGTGCCAGCAGCTTGGGCTCATTGGACACCGGGGAGCTGTTTTTT
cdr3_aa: CASSLGSLDTGELFF

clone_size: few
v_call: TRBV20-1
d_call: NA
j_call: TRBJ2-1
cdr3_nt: TGCAGTGCAAGCCGGGACTACAATGAGCAGTTCTTC
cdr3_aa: CSASRDYNEQFF

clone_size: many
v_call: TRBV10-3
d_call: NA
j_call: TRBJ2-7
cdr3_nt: TGTGCCACCCTGGGGGCCCAGGAGTACGAGCAGTACTTC
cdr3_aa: CATLGAQEYEQYF

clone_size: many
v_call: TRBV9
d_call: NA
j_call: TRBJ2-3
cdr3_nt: TGTGCCAGCAGCGTAGGGTCTACCTCGGACGATACGCAGTATTTT
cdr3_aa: CASSVGSTSDDTQYF

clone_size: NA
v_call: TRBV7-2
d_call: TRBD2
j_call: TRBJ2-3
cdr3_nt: TGTGCCAGCAGCACCATAGCGGGGGGGCTTCTCGGCACAGATACGCAGTATTTT
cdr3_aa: CASSTIAGGLLGTDTQYF

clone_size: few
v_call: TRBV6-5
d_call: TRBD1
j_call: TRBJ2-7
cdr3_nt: TGTGCCAGCAGAAAAGGACAGGGCACCTACGAGCAGTACTTC
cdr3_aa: CASRKGQGTYEQYF

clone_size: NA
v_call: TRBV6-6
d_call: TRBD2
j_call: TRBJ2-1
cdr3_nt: TGTGCCAGCAGGGGAGACAGAGCCCCGGGACTAGCGGGGCCATCCTCCTACAATGAGCAGTTCTTC
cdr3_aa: CASRGDRAPGLAGPSSYNEQFF

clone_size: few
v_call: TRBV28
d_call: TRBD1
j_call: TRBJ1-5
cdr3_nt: TGTGCCAGCCGGGGGCAGGGGGACAATCAGCCCCAGCATTTT
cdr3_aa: CASRGQGDNQPQHF

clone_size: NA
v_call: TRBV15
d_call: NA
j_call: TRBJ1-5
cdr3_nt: TGTGCCACCAGCAGAGATAGAACGGCTTTCGGGAATCAGCCCCAGCATTTT
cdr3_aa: CATSRDRTAFGNQPQHF

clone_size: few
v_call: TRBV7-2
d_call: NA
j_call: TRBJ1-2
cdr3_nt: TGTGCCAGCAGCTTAGGTTGGGCAAATACTGGCTACACCTTC
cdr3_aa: CASSLGWANTGYTF

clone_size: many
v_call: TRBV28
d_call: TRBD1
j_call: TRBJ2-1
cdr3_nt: TGTGCCAGCAGTTTAAGCAGGGGGTATAGCAATGAGCAGTTCTTC
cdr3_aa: CASSLSRGYSNEQFF

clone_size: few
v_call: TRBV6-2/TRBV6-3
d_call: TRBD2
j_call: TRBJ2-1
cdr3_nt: TGTGCCAGCAGTTACCAGACTAGCGGGGTCAATCTGGTAAACAATGAGCAGTTCTTC
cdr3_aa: CASSYQTSGVNLVNNEQFF

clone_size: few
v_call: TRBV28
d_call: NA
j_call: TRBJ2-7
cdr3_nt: TGTGCCAGCAGTTTAAAGCCAGACTACGAGCAGTACTTC
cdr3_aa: CASSLKPDYEQYF